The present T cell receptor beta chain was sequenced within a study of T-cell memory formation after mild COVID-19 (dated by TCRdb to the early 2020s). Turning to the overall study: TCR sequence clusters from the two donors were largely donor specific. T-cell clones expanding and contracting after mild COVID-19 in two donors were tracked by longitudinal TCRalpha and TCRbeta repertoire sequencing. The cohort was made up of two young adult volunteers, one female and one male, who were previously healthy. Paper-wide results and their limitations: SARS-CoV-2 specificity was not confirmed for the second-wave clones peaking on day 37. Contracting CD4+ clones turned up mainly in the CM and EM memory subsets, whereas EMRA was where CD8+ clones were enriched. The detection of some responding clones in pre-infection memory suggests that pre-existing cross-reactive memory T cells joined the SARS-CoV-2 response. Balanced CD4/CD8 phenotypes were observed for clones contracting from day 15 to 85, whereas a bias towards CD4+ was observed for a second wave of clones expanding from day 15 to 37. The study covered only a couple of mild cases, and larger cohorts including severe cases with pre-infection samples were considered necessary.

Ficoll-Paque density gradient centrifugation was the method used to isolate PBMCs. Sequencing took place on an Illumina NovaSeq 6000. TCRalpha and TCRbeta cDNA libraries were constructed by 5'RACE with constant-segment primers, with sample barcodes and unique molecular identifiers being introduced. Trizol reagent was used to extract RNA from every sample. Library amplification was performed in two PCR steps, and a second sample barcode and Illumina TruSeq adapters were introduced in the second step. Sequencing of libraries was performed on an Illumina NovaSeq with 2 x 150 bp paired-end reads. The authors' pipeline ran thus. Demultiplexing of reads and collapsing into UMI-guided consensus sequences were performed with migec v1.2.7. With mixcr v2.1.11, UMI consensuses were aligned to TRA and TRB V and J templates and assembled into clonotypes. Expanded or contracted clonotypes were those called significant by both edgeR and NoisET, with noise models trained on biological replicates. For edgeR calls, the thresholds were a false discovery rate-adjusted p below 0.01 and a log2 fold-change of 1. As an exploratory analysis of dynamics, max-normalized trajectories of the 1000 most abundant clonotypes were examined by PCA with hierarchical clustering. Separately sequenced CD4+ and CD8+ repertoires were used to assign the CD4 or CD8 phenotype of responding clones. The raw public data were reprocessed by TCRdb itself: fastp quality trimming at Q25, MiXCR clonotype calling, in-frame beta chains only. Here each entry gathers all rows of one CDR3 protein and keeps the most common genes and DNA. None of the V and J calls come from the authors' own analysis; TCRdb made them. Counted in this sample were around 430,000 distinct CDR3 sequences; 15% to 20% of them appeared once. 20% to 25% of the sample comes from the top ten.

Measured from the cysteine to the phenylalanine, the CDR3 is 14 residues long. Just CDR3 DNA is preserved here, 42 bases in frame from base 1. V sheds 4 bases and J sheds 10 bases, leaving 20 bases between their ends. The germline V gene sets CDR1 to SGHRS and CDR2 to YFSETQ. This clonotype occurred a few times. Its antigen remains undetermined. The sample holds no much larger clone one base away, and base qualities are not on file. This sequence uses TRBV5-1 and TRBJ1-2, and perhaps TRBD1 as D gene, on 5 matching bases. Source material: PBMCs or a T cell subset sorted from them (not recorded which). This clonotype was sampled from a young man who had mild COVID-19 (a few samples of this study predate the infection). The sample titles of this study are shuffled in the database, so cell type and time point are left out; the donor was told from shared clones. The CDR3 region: CASSGSPGGSDYTF. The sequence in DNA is TGCGCCAGCAGCGGATCCCCGGGGGGAAGTGACTACACCTTC.